This TCR beta chain is from a study of blood T cell repertoires in COVID-19. About the research overall: Samples of COVID-19 (acute and convalescent) were obtained from the United States, Italy and Spain. Sources were T cells, B-cell-depleted T cells, or PBMCs; the material itself was cDNA or gDNA.

Original analysis: Counts of nucleated cells, estimated from reference gene primer amplification, were obtained. Here immunoSEQ multiplex PCR was the method, and the copy in TCRdb shows in-frame clones only, minus some. V and J calls and clone size follow that table, whereas D and trimming were derived from the DNA. Among more than 140,000 clones, around 84% were seen once, and the ten largest hold 8.2%. Germline values: CDR1 SGDLS, CDR2 YYNGEE. Trimming removed 0 bases from V and 5 bases from J, with 7 bases in between. CDR3 length equals 13 residues. The sequence derives from an older woman with acute or convalescent COVID-19. This chain joins TRBV9 and TRBJ2-3; D unclear. What was sequenced was peripheral blood. The CDR3 nucleotides are TGTGCCAGCAGCGTAGGAGGCCAAGATACGCAGTATTTT. Its protein product is CASSVGGQDTQYF.